The clone carrying this T cell receptor (beta chain) was seen more than once but under ten times. Its specificity is not known. These data come from a study of CD8 T cells in ankylosing spondylitis. Findings and limits, study-wide: Seemingly distinctive of ankylosing spondylitis blood was a TCR beta motif formed by eight highly homologous variants.

TCRdb fed the 5' RACE reads into MiXCR, producing one record per CDR3 protein. Seen here are roughly 440,000 distinct CDR3 sequences, roughly a sixth observed once, and the top ten hold 0.95% to 1.1%. The CDR3 covers 13 residues. Trimming took off 10 bases at V and 0 bases at J, with 10 bases between the two ends. The rearrangement uses TRBV12-3 or TRBV12-4 and TRBJ1-3; no firm D call. Material for sequencing was blood, either unsorted or a sorted T cell fraction (not recorded which). The TCR sequence derives from a male donor with ankylosing spondylitis. The chain's CDR3 is CATGGDSGNTIYF. In DNA, the CDR3 is TGTGCCACCGGCGGTGACTCTGGAAACACCATATATTTT.